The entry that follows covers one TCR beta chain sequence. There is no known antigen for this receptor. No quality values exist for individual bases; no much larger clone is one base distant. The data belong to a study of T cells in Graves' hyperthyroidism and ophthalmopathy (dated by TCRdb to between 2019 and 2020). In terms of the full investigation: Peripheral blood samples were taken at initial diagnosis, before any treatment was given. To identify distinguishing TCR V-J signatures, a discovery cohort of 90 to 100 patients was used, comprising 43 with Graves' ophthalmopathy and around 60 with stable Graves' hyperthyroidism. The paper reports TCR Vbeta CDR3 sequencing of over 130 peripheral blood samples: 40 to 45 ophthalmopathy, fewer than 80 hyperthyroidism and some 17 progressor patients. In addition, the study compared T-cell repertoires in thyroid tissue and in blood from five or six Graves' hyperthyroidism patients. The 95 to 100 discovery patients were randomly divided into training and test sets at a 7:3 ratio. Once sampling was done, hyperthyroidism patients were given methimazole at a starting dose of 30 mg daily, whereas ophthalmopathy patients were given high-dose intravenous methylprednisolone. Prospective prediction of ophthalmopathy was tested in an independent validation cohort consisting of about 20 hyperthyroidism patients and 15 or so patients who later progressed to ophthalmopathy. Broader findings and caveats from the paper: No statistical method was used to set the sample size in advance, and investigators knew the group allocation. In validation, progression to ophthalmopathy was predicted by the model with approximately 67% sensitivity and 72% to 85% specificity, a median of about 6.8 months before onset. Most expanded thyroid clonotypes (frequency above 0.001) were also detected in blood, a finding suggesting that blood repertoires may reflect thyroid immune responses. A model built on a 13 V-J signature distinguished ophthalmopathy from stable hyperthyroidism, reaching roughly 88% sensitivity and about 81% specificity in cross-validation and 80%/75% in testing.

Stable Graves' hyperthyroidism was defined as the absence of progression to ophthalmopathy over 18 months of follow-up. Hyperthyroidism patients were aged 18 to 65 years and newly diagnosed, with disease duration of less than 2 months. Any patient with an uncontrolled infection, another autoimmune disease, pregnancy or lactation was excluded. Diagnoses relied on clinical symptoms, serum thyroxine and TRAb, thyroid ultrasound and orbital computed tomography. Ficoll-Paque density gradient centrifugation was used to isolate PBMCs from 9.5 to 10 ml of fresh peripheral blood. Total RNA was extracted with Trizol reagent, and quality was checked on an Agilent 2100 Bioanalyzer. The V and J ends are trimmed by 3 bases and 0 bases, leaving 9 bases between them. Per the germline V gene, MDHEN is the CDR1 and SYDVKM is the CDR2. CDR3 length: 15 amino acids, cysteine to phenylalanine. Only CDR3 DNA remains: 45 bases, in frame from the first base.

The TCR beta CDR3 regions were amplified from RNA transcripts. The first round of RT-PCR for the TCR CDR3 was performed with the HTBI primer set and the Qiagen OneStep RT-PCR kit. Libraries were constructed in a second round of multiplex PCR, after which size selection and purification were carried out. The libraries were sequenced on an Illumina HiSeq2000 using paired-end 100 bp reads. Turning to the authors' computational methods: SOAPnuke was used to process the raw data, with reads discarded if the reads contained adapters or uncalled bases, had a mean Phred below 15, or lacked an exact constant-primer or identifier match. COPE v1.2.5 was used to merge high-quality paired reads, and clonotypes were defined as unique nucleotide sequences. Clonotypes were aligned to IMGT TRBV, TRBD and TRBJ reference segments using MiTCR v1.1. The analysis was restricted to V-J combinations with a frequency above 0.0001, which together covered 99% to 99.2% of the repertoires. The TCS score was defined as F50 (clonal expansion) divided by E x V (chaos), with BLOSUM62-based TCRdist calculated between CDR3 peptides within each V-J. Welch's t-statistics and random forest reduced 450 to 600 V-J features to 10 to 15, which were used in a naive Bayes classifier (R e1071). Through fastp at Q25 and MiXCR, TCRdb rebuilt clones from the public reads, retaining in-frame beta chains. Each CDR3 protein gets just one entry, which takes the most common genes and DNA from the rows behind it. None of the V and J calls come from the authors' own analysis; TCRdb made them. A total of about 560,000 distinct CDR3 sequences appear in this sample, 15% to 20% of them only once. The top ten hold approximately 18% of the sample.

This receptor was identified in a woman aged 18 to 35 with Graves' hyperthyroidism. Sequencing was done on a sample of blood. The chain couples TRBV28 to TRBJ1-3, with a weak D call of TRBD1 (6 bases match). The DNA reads TGTGCCAGCAGTTTCACAGGGATCTCTGGAAACACCATATATTTT. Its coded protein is CASSFTGISGNTIYF.